Below, 26 T cell receptor beta chains from the same sample are listed, as sequenced in a study of cytomegalovirus exposure and HLA in healthy donors. In the PCR, 60 Vbeta and 13 Jbeta primers were used. Data came from immunoSEQ multiplex PCR; TCRdb stores just in-frame clones and leaves some out. The sample holds approximately 110,000 clones, more than 65% seen once. The specimen was PBMCs. Receptors were obtained from a woman aged 25 to 39 in good health and CMV-seronegative.

This chain connects TRBV7-9 to TRBJ1-1, with TRBD1 matching over 9 bases. The CDR3 sequence is 15 residues long. Germline assignment: CDR1 SEHNR and CDR2 FQNEAQ (reference sequence). Trimming removed 1 base from V and 4 bases from J; junction bases left unmatched: 4. The CDR3 DNA reads TGTGCCAGCAGCTTAGGCTGGGACAGGGCCACTGAAGCTTTCTTT. Translation: CASSLGWDRATEAFF.

The rearrangement links TRBV10-3 to TRBJ2-5; 8 nucleotides agree with TRBD2. The germline V gene has CDR1 ENHRY and CDR2 SYGVKD. The ends lost 3 bases at V and 2 bases at J; junction bases unmatched: 5. This CDR3 spans 15 amino acids. CDR3 region: CAISDSGTPQETQYF. In DNA form, the CDR3 reads TGTGCCATCAGTGATAGCGGGACGCCGCAAGAGACCCAGTACTTC.

The chain is built from TRBV19 and TRBJ1-5; 9 nucleotides align to TRBD1. After removal of 5 bases from V and 5 bases from J, the junction contained 7 bases not matched to a gene. The CDR3 is 15 residues long. Germline values: CDR1 LNHDA, CDR2 SQIVND (reference sequence). In nucleotides, the CDR3 is TGTGCCAGTAGTCCGTCACAGGGGGCGTATCAGCCCCAGCATTTT. As protein: CASSPSQGAYQPQHF.

The chain couples TRBV6-6 to TRBJ1-2; D not resolved. CDR3 length: 15 residues. The germline V gene has CDR1 MNHNY and CDR2 SVGAGI (reference sequence). Trimming cost V 7 bases and J 0 bases, with 15 bases left between them. The CDR3 bases are TGTGCCAGCAACCGGGGTGGCCGAGCTAACTATGGCTACACCTTC. Translated: CASNRGGRANYGYTF.

This clone was detected once. This rearrangement joins TRBV10-3 to TRBJ2-7, with D tentatively TRBD1 (5 bases). The CDR3 spans 12 residues. V was shortened by 7 bases and J by 1 base, with 8 bases between the two germline ends. Germline V gene lookup returns CDR1 ENHRY and CDR2 SYGVKD. CDR3 sequence: CAITDSSYEQYF. The CDR3 coding sequence is TGTGCCATCACAGACAGTTCCTACGAGCAGTACTTC.

The chain employs TRBV30 and TRBJ2-3; D gene unclear. The CDR3 is 15 residues long. The ends were cut back, 0 bases at V and 2 bases at J, with 12 bases in the middle. Germline CDR1 reads GTSNPN; CDR2 reads SVGIG (reference sequence). The CDR3 loop is CAWSVTASTTDTQYF. As DNA, the CDR3 is TGTGCCTGGAGTGTAACTGCCTCCACCACAGATACGCAGTATTTT.

The chain uses TRBV4-2 and TRBJ2-1; D is possibly TRBD2 (5 bases). From germline, CDR1 is LGHNA and CDR2 YNFKEQ. The germline V and J ends were trimmed by 0 bases and 7 bases, with 7 bases remaining between them. CDR3 size: 13 residues. CDR3 in amino acids: CASSQETGNEQFF. As DNA, the CDR3 is TGTGCCAGCAGCCAAGAAACGGGGAATGAGCAGTTCTTC.

This chain links TRBV2 with TRBJ1-4; D may be TRBD1 (5 bases). Germline CDR1 reads SNHLY; CDR2 reads FYNNEI. V lost 7 bases to trimming and J lost 8 bases, with 20 bases between them. The CDR3 consists of 15 residues. CDR3 DNA sequence: TGTGCCAGCATCCCTGTTGGACACCAAACGGAAAAACTGTTTTTT. Translation: CASIPVGHQTEKLFF. The full variable domain, with the rest looked up from reference TRBV2 and TRBJ1-4, is EPEVTQTPSHQVTQMGQEVILRCVPISNHLYFYWYRQILGQKVEFLVSFYNNEISEKSEIFDDQFSVERPDGSNFTLKIRSTKLEDSAMYFCASIPVGHQTEKLFFGSGTQLSVL.

This chain's CDR3 is CASSFAGVRYEQYF. CDR3 in DNA: TGTGCCAGCAGTTTCGCAGGGGTTAGGTACGAGCAGTACTTC. The chain employs TRBV28 and TRBJ2-7, with D perhaps TRBD1 (6 bases). V lost 3 bases to trimming and J lost 4 bases, with 13 bases between them. This CDR3 has 14 amino acids. Looked up from germline, CDR1 is MDHEN and CDR2 is SYDVKM.

This clone appeared a few times. V is TRBV15 and J is TRBJ1-4, with 7 bases aligning to TRBD1. V shed 1 base, J shed 5 bases, and the junction held 7 bases outside the gene matches. Germline CDR1 is LNHNV and CDR2 is YYDKDF (reference sequence). This CDR3 region has 16 residues. The CDR3 region has the DNA TGTGCCACCAGCAGAGGGGGGACAGCTATAAATGAAAAACTGTTTTTT. This translates into CATSRGGTAINEKLFF.

This clone occurred once. Relative to the germline gene, one junction end is altered; a read error may explain this. This sequence joins TRBV30 and TRBJ1-2, with D hard to call. Per the germline V gene, CDR1 is GTSNPN and CDR2 is SVGIG (reference sequence). CDR3 length: 11 residues. The CDR3 is CAWSVGDGYPF. CDR3 in DNA: TGTGCCTGGAGTGTTGGAGATGGCTACCCCTTC.

The chain has TRBV28 and TRBJ2-7, with D maybe TRBD2 (7 bases). Germline V CDR1 and CDR2: MDHEN, SYDVKM. The V gene lost 5 bases and the J gene lost 5 bases, with 19 bases spanning the gap. This CDR3 is 15 amino acids long. The CDR3 bases are TGTGCCAGCAGTCTGGGGGGGGCCGGGGAAGACGAGCAGTACTTC. Protein sequence: CASSLGGAGEDEQYF.

The rearrangement links TRBV13 to TRBJ2-5, with TRBD2 matching 8 bases. J gave up 10 bases and V 1 base, and 8 bases lay outside the gene matches. Germline CDR1 PRHDT, CDR2 FYEKMQ (reference sequence). This CDR3 is built from 14 residues. Here the CDR3 reads CASSLAGGLGGQYF. The DNA of the CDR3 is TGTGCCAGCAGCTTAGCGGGGGGACTAGGTGGCCAGTACTTC. Filled out from reference TRBV13 and TRBJ2-5, the complete variable domain reads AAGVIQSPRHLIKEKRETATLKCYPIPRHDTVYWYQQGPGQDPQFLISFYEKMQSDKGSIPDRFSAQQFSDYHSELNMSSLELGDSALYFCASSLAGGLGGQYFGPGTRLLVL.

V and J are TRBV2 and TRBJ1-1; D may be TRBD1 (5 bases). The CDR3 has 12 residues. CDR1 is SNHLY and CDR2 is FYNNEI in the germline V gene. V gave up 8 bases and J gave up 4 bases, with 11 bases separating them. CDR3 loop: CASADQGTEAFF. CDR3 DNA: TGTGCCAGCGCAGACCAGGGCACTGAAGCTTTCTTT.

This chain uses TRBV5-1 with TRBJ1-1; 7 bases match TRBD1. Germline loops: CDR1 SGHRS, CDR2 YFSETQ. Trimming removed 3 bases from V and 7 bases from J; junction bases left unmatched: 6. The CDR3 length is 13 residues. DNA of the CDR3: TGCGCCAGCAGCTCCCAGGGGGAGTGTGAAGCTTTCTTT. It translates to CASSSQGECEAFF.

The chain couples TRBV11-2 to TRBJ1-2; 10 nucleotides agree with TRBD1. The CDR3 covers 18 residues. CDR1 and CDR2 from the germline V gene are SGHAT and FQNNGV. J lost 1 base, V lost 4 bases, and 12 bases had no gene match. The CDR3 nucleotides are TGTGCCAGCAGCTCGGTCCGAAGCCGGGACAGGGGTAACTATGGCTACACCTTC. Translation gives CASSSVRSRDRGNYGYTF.

V is TRBV10-2 and J is TRBJ2-7, with D perhaps matching TRBD2 (5 bases). There are 13 residues in the CDR3. Trimming took 5 bases from V and 0 from J, leaving 8 bases between them. Per the germline V gene, CDR1 is WSHSY and CDR2 is SAAADI. CDR3 coding DNA: TGCGCCAGCAGTCCCGGGATCTCCTACGAGCAGTACTTC. This sequence encodes CASSPGISYEQYF.

The rearrangement links TRBV4-3 to TRBJ2-1, with D possibly matching TRBD1 (5 bases). Germline CDR1 and CDR2: LGHNA and YSLEER. This CDR3 is built from 15 residues. V was clipped by 0 bases and J by 6 bases, with 12 bases between them. CDR3 sequence (DNA): TGCGCCAGCAGCCAAGAGACACTCAGGGCCAATGAGCAGTTCTTC. This gives the protein CASSQETLRANEQFF.

This chain links TRBV5-1 with TRBJ1-3; no definite D call. This CDR3 comprises 16 residues. V lost 0 bases and J 0 bases, leaving 10 bases between the germline ends. Germline lookup yields CDR1 SGHRS and CDR2 YFSETQ. The CDR3 bases are TGCGCCAGCAGCTTGGGACATCCCATCTCTGGAAACACCATATATTTT. It is translated as CASSLGHPISGNTIYF.

The rearrangement links TRBV29-1 to TRBJ1-5; perhaps TRBD1 as D (6 bases). V lost 5 bases and J 4 bases, leaving 9 bases between the germline ends. The CDR3 extends over 12 amino acids. Germline assignment: CDR1 SQVTM and CDR2 ANQGSEA. Written as DNA, the CDR3 is TGCAGCGTTATGGGGGCAAATCAGCCCCAGCATTTT. This sequence encodes CSVMGANQPQHF.

The chain combines TRBV29-1 with TRBJ1-2; TRBD1 might be the D (5 bases). The CDR3 has 14 amino acids. The V end lost 3 bases, the J end lost 0 bases, and 11 bases lay between the germline ends. Germline V gene lookup returns CDR1 SQVTM and CDR2 ANQGSEA. The CDR3 loop is CSVEGRGTNYGYTF. The CDR3 bases are TGCAGCGTTGAGGGGAGGGGAACTAACTATGGCTACACCTTC.

This clone came up a few times. The V call is TRBV25-1, the J call TRBJ1-2; 7 nucleotides agree with TRBD1. The CDR3 consists of 16 residues. The junction had 10 bases not matched to a gene; V was cut back by 4 bases and J by 2 bases. Per germline, CDR1 MGHDK and CDR2 SYGVNS. Here the CDR3 DNA reads TGTGCCAGCAGTGTCCGGGACAGAAGGGGGAACTATGGCTACACCTTC. As protein: CASSVRDRRGNYGYTF.

V gene TRBV6-5 combines with J gene TRBJ2-7; tentatively, D is TRBD2 (5 bases). Trimming left V 6 bases short and J 4 bases short, with 10 bases between. This CDR3 region has 12 residues. In germline, CDR1 is MNHEY, CDR2 SVGAGI. Here the CDR3 DNA reads TGTGCCAGCAGGGGCCCGGGATACGAGCAGTACTTC. This encodes CASRGPGYEQYF.

This sequence joins TRBV2 and TRBJ1-5, with a weak D call TRBD1 (6 bases). Germline CDR1 is SNHLY and CDR2 is FYNNEI. Deletions cut 3 bases from V and 2 bases from J, with 20 bases between. The CDR3 totals 18 residues. The CDR3 spells CASSEGGAGGYRNQPQHF. The CDR3 DNA is TGTGCCAGCAGTGAGGGGGGCGCGGGGGGCTATCGCAATCAGCCCCAGCATTTT.

The rearrangement links TRBV4-2 to TRBJ2-1; 8 nucleotides match TRBD2. The CDR3 has 14 amino acids. Germline CDR1 is LGHNA and CDR2 is YNFKEQ. Germline trimming cut 5 bases from V and 10 bases from J; bases unmatched to any gene: 10. CDR3 residues: CASSTRTSSREQFF. As DNA, the CDR3 is TGTGCCAGCAGCACTCGGACTAGCAGCAGGGAGCAGTTCTTC.

This clone was seen a few times. The chain couples TRBV7-9 to TRBJ1-5; D uncertain. V lost 3 bases, J lost 1 base, and 13 bases lay in between. Looked up from germline, CDR1 is SEHNR and CDR2 is FQNEAQ (reference sequence). The CDR3 is 16 residues long. This CDR3 reads CASSLGHELSNQPQHF. DNA of the CDR3: TGTGCCAGCAGCTTGGGCCACGAGCTGAGCAATCAGCCCCAGCATTTT.